This T cell receptor (beta chain) was captured in a study of T cells in pancreatic ductal adenocarcinoma. Generated by immunoSEQ multiplex PCR, the TCRdb table keeps only in-frame clones and is missing some. The sample lists 85,000 to 120,000 clones; over 90% were seen once. Selected pancreatic ductal adenocarcinoma patients had undergone surgery without neoadjuvant therapy. The CDR3 extends over 15 amino acids. Per the germline V gene, CDR1 is PRHDT and CDR2 is FYEKMQ (reference sequence). V shed 3 bases and J 4 bases; nucleotides not matched to a gene: 8. The chain links TRBV13 to TRBJ2-7; 8 nucleotides match TRBD1. This receptor was taken from a human donor with pancreatic ductal adenocarcinoma. The sequenced sample consisted of PBMCs. CDR3 bases: TGTGCCAGCAGCTTTTCGGGCAGGGGGCCATACGAGCAGTACTTC. This translates into CASSFSGRGPYEQYF.